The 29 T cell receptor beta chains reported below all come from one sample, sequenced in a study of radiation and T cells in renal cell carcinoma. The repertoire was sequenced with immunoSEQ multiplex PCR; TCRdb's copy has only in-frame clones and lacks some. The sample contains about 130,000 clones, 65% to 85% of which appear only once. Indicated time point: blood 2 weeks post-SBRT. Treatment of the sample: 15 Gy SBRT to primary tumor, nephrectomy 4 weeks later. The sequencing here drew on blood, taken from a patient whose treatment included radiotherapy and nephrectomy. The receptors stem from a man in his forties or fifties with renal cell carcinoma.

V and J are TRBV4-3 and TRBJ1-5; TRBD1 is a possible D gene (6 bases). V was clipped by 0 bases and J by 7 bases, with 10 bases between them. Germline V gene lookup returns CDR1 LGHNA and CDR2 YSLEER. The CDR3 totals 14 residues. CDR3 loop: CASSQDPGDQPQHF. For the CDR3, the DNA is TGCGCCAGCAGCCAAGACCCAGGGGACCAGCCCCAGCATTTT.

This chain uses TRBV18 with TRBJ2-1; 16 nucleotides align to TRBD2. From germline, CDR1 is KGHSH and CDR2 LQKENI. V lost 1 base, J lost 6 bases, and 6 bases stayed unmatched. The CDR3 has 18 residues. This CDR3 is CASSPQVGLAGGGNEQFF. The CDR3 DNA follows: TGTGCCAGCTCACCACAGGTGGGACTAGCGGGAGGGGGCAATGAGCAGTTCTTC.

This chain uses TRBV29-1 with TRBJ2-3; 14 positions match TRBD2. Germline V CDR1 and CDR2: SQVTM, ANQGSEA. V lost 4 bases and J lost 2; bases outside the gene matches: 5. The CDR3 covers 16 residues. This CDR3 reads CSVAGTSGGPTDTQYF. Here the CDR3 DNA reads TGCAGCGTTGCTGGGACTAGCGGGGGCCCCACAGATACGCAGTATTTT.

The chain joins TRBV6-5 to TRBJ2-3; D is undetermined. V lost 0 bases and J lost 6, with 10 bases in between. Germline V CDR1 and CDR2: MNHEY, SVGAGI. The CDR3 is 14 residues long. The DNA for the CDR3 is TGTGCCAGCAGTTACTCGAACGTCGCCGATACGCAGTATTTT. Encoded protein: CASSYSNVADTQYF.

The CDR3 here is CASSLLNGGRVHTEAFF. DNA for the CDR3: TGTGCCAGCTCACTTCTTAACGGGGGGCGGGTCCACACTGAAGCTTTCTTT. The J gene is TRBJ1-1, the V gene TRBV18; a weak D match, TRBD1 (6 bases). This CDR3 is 17 amino acids long. V lost 4 bases and J 3 bases, leaving 21 bases between the germline ends. CDR1 is KGHSH, CDR2 LQKENI, per germline.

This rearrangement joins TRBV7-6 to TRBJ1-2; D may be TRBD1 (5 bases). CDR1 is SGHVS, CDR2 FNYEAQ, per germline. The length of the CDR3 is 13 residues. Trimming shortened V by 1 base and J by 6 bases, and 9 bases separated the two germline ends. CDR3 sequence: CASSLGGVDGYTF. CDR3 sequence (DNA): TGTGCCAGCAGCTTAGGGGGGGTCGATGGCTACACCTTC.

CDR3 sequence (DNA): TGTGCCAGCAGTCACAGACTAGCGGGGGGCCATGGGGAGACCCAGTACTTC. As protein: CASSHRLAGGHGETQYF. V is TRBV27 and J is TRBJ2-5; 13 nucleotides align to TRBD2. Germline V CDR1 and CDR2: MNHEY, SMNVEV (reference sequence). The ends lost 5 bases at V and 5 bases at J; junction bases unmatched: 11. CDR3 length: 17 residues.

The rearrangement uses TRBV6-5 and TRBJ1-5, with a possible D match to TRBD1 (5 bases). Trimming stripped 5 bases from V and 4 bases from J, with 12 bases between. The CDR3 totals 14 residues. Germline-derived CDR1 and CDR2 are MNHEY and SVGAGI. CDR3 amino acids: CASSTTQGNQPQHF. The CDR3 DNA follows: TGTGCCAGCAGTACTACCCAGGGTAATCAGCCCCAGCATTTT.

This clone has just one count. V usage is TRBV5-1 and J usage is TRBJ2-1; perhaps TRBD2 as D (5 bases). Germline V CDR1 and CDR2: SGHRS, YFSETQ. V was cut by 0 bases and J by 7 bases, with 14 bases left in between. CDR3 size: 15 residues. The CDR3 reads CASSLEGSWGNEQFF. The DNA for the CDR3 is TGCGCCAGCAGCTTGGAAGGGAGCTGGGGTAATGAGCAGTTCTTC.

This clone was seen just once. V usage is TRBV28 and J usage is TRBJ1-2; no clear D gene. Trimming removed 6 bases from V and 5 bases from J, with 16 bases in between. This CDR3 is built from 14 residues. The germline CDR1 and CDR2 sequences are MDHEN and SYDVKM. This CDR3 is CASRRRGDRYGYTF. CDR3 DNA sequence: TGTGCCAGCAGGAGGCGCGGAGATCGATATGGCTACACCTTC.

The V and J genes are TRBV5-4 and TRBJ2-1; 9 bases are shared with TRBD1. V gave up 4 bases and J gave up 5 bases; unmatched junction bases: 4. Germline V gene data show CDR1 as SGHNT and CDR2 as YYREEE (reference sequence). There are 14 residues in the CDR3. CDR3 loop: CASSPGQGHNEQFF. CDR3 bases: TGTGCCAGCAGCCCGGGACAGGGACACAATGAGCAGTTCTTC.

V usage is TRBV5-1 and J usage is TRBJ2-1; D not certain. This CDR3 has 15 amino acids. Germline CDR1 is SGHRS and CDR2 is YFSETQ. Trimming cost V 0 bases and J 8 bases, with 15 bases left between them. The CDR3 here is CASSLGERYSDEQFF. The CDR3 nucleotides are TGCGCCAGCAGCTTGGGAGAAAGGTACTCCGATGAGCAGTTCTTC.

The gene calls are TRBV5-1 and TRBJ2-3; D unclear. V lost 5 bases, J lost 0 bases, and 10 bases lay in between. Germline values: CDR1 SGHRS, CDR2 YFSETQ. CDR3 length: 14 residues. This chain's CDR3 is CASSLQTSTDTQYF. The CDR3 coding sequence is TGCGCCAGCAGTCTACAGACTAGCACAGATACGCAGTATTTT.

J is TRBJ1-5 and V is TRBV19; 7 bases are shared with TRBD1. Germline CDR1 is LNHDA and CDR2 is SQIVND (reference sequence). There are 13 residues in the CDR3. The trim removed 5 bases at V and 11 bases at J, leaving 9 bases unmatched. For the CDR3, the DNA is TGTGCCAGTAGTTACAGGGGCCCACTGGCCCAGCATTTT. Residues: CASSYRGPLAQHF.

The CDR3 bases are TGCGCCAGCGCCCTGGGGGGGGGAAACACTGAAGCTTTCTTT. It encodes CASALGGGNTEAFF. This sequence joins TRBV5-1 and TRBJ1-1; the D gene is possibly TRBD1 (5 bases). The germline V and J ends were trimmed by 7 bases and 2 bases, with 15 bases remaining between them. The CDR3 is 14 residues long. Germline-derived CDR1 and CDR2 are SGHRS and YFSETQ.

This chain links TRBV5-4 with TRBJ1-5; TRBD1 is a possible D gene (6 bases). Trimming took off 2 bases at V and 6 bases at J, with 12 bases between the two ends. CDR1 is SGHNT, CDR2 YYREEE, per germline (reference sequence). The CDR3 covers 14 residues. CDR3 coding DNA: TGTGCCAGCAGCTTTTGGGGGCTCGGTCAGCCCCAGCATTTT. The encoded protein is CASSFWGLGQPQHF. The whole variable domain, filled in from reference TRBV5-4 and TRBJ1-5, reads ETGVTQSPTHLIKTRGQQVTLRCSSQSGHNTVSWYQQALGQGPQFIFQYYREEENGRGNFPPRFSGLQFPNYSSELNVNALELDDSALYLCASSFWGLGQPQHFGDGTRLSIL.

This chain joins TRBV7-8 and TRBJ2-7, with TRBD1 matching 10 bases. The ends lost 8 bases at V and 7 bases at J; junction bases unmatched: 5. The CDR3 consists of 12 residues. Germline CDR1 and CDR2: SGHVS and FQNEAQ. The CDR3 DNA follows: TGTGCCAGCTCCCGGGACAGGGGTGAGCAGTACTTC. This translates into CASSRDRGEQYF.

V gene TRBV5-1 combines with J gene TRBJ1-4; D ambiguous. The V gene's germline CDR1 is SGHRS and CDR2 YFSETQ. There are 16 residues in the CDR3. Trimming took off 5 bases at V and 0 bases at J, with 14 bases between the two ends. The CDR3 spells CASRSSASSTNEKLFF. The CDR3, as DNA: TGCGCCAGCAGATCCTCGGCCTCTTCAACTAATGAAAAACTGTTTTTT.

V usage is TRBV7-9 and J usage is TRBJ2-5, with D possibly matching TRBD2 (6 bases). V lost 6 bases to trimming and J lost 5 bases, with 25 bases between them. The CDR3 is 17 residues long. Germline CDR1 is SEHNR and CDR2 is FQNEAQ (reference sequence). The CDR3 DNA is TGTGCCAGCAGTTTGCTCACCGGGACTCTAGCTACGGAGACCCAGTACTTC. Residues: CASSLLTGTLATETQYF.

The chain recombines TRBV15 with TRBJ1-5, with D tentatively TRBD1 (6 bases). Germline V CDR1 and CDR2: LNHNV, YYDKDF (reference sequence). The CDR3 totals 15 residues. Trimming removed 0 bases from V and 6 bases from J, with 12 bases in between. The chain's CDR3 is CATSRDRGAGQPQHF. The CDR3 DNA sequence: TGTGCCACCAGCAGAGATCGGGGGGCGGGTCAGCCCCAGCATTTT.

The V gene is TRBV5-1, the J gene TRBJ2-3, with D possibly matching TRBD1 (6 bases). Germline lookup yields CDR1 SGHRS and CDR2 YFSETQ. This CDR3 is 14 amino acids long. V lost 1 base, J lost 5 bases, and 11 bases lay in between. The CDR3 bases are TGCGCCAGCAGCTTGATGTCACAGGGAGATACGCAGTATTTT. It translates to CASSLMSQGDTQYF.

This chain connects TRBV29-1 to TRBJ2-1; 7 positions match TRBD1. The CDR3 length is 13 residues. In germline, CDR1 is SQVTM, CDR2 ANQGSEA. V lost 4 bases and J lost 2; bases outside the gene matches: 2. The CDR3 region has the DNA TGCAGCGTTGGACAGGGACCCTACAATGAGCAGTTCTTC. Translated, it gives CSVGQGPYNEQFF.

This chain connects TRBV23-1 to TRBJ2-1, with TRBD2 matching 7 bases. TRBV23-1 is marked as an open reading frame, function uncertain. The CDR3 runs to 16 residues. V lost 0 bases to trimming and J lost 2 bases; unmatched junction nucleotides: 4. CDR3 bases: TGCGCCAGCAGTCAATCGCGGGGGTTACCCTACAATGAGCAGTTCTTC. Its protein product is CASSQSRGLPYNEQFF.

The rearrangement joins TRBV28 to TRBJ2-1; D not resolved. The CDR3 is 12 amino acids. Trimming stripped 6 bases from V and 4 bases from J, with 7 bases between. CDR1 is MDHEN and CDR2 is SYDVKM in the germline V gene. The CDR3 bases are TGTGCCAGCAGCATACCTTACAATGAGCAGTTCTTC. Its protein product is CASSIPYNEQFF. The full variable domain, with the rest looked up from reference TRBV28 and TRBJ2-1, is DVKVTQSSRYLVKRTGEKVFLECVQDMDHENMFWYRQDPGLGLRLIYFSYDVKMKEKGDIPEGYSVSREKKERFSLILESASTNQTSMYLCASSIPYNEQFFGPGTRLTVL.

This CDR3 is CASSSGLANSYEQYF. The CDR3 nucleotides are TGTGCCAGCTCATCGGGACTAGCGAACTCCTACGAGCAGTACTTC. The chain employs TRBV18 and TRBJ2-7; 10 positions agree with TRBD2. Germline CDR1 KGHSH, CDR2 LQKENI. The V segment lost 5 bases and the J segment 0 bases; nucleotides outside the gene matches: 4. CDR3 length equals 15 residues.

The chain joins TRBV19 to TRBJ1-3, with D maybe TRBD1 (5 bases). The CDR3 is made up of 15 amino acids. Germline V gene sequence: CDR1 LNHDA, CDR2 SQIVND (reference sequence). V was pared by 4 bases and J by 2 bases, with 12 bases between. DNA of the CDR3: TGTGCCAGTAGTAGATCTGAGACAGCTGGAAACACCATATATTTT. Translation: CASSRSETAGNTIYF.

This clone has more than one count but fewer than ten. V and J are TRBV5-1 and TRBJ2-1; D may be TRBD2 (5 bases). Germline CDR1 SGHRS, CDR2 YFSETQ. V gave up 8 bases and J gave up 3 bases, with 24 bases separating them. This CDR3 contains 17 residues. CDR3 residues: CASTPDSTTRNYNEQFF. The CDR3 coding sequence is TGCGCCAGTACACCCGATAGCACCACTAGAAACTACAATGAGCAGTTCTTC. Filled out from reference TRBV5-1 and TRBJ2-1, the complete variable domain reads KAGVTQTPRYLIKTRGQQVTLSCSPISGHRSVSWYQQTPGQGLQFLFEYFSETQRNKGNFPGRFSGRQFSNSRSEMNVSTLELGDSALYLCASTPDSTTRNYNEQFFGPGTRLTVL.

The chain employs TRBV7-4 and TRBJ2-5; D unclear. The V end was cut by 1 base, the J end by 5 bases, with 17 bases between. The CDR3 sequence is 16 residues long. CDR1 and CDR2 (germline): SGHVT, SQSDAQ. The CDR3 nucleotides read TGTGCCAGCAGCTTAGAGGGTCAGAGCGCAAGGGAGACCCAGTACTTC. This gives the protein CASSLEGQSARETQYF.

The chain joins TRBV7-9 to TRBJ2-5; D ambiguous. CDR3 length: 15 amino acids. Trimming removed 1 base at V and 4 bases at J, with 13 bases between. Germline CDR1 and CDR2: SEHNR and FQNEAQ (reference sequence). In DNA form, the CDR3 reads TGTGCCAGCAGCTTAGTAGAATTAGTGGGAGAGACCCAGTACTTC. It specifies CASSLVELVGETQYF.